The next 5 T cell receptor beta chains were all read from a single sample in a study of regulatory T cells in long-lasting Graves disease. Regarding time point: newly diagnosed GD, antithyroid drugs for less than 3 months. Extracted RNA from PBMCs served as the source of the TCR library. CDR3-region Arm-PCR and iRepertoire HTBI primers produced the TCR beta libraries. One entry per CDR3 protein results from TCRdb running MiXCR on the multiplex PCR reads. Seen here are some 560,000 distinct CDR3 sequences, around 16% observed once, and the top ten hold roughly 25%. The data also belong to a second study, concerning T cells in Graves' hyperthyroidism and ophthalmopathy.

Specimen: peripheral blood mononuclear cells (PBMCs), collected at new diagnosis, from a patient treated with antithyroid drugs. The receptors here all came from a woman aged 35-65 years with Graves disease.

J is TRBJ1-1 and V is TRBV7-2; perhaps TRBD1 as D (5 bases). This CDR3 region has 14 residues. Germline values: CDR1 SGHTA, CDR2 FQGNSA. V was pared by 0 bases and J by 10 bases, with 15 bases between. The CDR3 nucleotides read TGTGCCAGCAGCTTAGCTGACAGCTTTGGTGGAGCTTTCTTT. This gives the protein CASSLADSFGGAFF.

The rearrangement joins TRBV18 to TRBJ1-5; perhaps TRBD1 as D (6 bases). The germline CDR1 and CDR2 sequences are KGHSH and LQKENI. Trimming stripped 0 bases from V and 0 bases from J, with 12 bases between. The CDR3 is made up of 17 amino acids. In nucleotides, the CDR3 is TGTGCCAGCTCACCACCGAATGGGGGCGATAGCAATCAGCCCCAGCATTTT. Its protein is CASSPPNGGDSNQPQHF. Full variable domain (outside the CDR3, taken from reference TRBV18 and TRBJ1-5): NAGVMQNPRHLVRRRGQEARLRCSPMKGHSHVYWYRQLPEEGLKFMVYLQKENIIDESGMPKERFSAEFPKEGPSILRIQQVVRGDSAAYFCASSPPNGGDSNQPQHFGDGTRLSIL.

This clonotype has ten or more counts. The CDR3 DNA follows: TGTGCCAGCTCACCACCGGTGGGTTTTGCAGAGACCCAGTACTTC. This translates into CASSPPVGFAETQYF. The gene calls are TRBV18 and TRBJ2-5, with D uncertain. V was cut by 0 bases and J by 4 bases, with 12 bases left in between. In germline, CDR1 is KGHSH, CDR2 LQKENI. This CDR3 is 15 amino acids long.

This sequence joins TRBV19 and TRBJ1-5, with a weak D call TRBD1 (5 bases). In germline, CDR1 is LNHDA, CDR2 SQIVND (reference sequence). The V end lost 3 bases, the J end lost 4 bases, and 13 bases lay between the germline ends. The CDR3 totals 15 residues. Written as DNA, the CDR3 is TGTGCCAGTAGTATTGCCATTGGGGGGAATCAGCCCCAGCATTTT. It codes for CASSIAIGGNQPQHF.

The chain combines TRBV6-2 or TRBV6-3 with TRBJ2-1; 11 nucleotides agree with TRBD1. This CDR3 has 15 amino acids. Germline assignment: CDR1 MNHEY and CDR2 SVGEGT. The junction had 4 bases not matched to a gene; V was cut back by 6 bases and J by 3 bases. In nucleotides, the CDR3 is TGTGCCAGCAGGACGGGACAGGGGGGCTACAATGAGCAGTTCTTC. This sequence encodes CASRTGQGGYNEQFF.